What follows are 25 T cell receptor beta chains derived from one specimen sequenced in a study of T-cell memory formation after mild COVID-19. TCRdb analysed the 5' RACE reads with MiXCR anew, one entry per CDR3 protein. The sample includes about 320,000 distinct CDR3 sequences, around 15% of them seen just once. The sample consisted of PBMCs or a T cell subset sorted from them (not recorded which). The receptors were sampled from a young man who had mild COVID-19 (a few samples of this study predate the infection). Cell type and time point are not known.

The chain joins TRBV4-1 to TRBJ2-7, with 8 positions matching TRBD2. CDR3 length equals 14 residues. J was trimmed by 5 bases and V by 3 bases; bases with no gene match: 6. Germline V CDR1 and CDR2: MGHRA, YSYEKL. For the CDR3, the DNA is TGCGCCAGCAGCCAGCCGGGACTAGTAAACGAGCAGTACGTC. Protein sequence: CASSQPGLVNEQYV.

Many counts were recorded for this clonotype. The chain carries TRBV7-2 and TRBJ2-5; 8 bases map to TRBD2. Unmatched junction bases numbered 5, after V lost 0 bases and J lost 5 bases. Per the germline V gene, CDR1 is SGHTA and CDR2 is FQGNSA. The length of the CDR3 is 15 residues. The CDR3 protein is CASSLALAGRETQYF. DNA of the CDR3: TGTGCCAGCAGCTTAGCGCTAGCGGGCCGGGAGACCCAGTACTTC. The entire variable domain, with the rest obtained from reference TRBV7-2 and TRBJ2-5, is as follows: GAGVSQSPSNKVTEKGKDVELRCDPISGHTALYWYRQSLGQGLEFLIYFQGNSAPDKSGLPSDRFSAERTGGSVSTLTIQRTQQEDSAVYLCASSLALAGRETQYFGPGTRLLVL.

The V call is TRBV4-1, the J call TRBJ2-1; D not resolved. The CDR3 spans 15 residues. The V gene lost 2 bases and the J gene lost 2 bases, with 10 bases spanning the gap. Looked up from germline, CDR1 is MGHRA and CDR2 is YSYEKL. CDR3 in amino acids: CASSQRKAPYNEQFF. Here the CDR3 DNA reads TGCGCCAGCAGCCAAAGAAAAGCCCCCTACAATGAGCAGTTCTTC.

This clonotype was counted between two and nine times. The CDR3 spells CASNWKASPLHF. The CDR3 DNA follows: TGTGCCAGTAATTGGAAAGCCTCACCCCTCCACTTT. The rearrangement links TRBV19 to TRBJ1-6; no reliable D call. There are 12 residues in the CDR3. Trimming removed 7 bases at V and 10 bases at J, with 11 bases between. From germline, CDR1 is LNHDA and CDR2 SQIVND (reference sequence).

This clonotype came up many times. The chain carries TRBV4-1 and TRBJ1-1; perhaps TRBD1 as D (5 bases). The V gene lost 0 bases and the J gene lost 0 bases, with 14 bases spanning the gap. Germline V CDR1 and CDR2: MGHRA, YSYEKL. This CDR3 is 17 amino acids long. The DNA for the CDR3 is TGCGCCAGCAGCCAAGAGAGTGGGGGTGGCATGAACACTGAAGCTTTCTTT. Its protein is CASSQESGGGMNTEAFF.

This clonotype came up a few times. The chain uses TRBV5-1 and TRBJ2-5, with D maybe TRBD2 (5 bases). Germline CDR1 and CDR2: SGHRS and YFSETQ. V dropped 4 bases and J dropped 2 bases, with 15 bases sitting between them. The CDR3 has 15 amino acids. The CDR3 sequence: CASSPSSAGQETQYF. DNA for the CDR3: TGCGCCAGCAGCCCCAGCTCCGCGGGTCAAGAGACCCAGTACTTC.

This clonotype was observed a handful of times. The rearrangement uses TRBV7-9 and TRBJ1-1; no definite D call. Looked up from germline, CDR1 is SEHNR and CDR2 is FQNEAQ (reference sequence). The germline V and J ends were trimmed by 1 base and 0 bases, with 9 bases remaining between them. CDR3 length: 15 residues. CDR3 sequence reads: CASSLEVSLNTEAFF. The DNA for the CDR3 is TGTGCCAGCAGCTTAGAGGTGTCCCTGAACACTGAAGCTTTCTTT.

V usage is TRBV7-3 and J usage is TRBJ2-1, with D perhaps TRBD2 (6 bases). Germline V gene lookup returns CDR1 SGHTA and CDR2 FQGTGA. Trimming left V 5 bases short and J 9 bases short, with 14 bases between. The CDR3 totals 13 residues. CDR3 nucleotides: TGTGCCAGCAGCCCCCCCGGGGGTAGTGAGCAGTTCTTC. Protein: CASSPPGGSEQFF.

The rearrangement joins TRBV29-1 to TRBJ2-7, with 7 nucleotides matching TRBD1. Germline V gene data show CDR1 as SQVTM and CDR2 as ANQGSEA. The CDR3 totals 13 residues. With 4 bases clipped from V and 6 bases from J, the junction kept 9 bases outside the gene matches. The CDR3 DNA reads as TGCAGCGTTGCAGCCGGGACAGCTTCCGAGCAGTACTTC. Protein: CSVAAGTASEQYF.

V gene TRBV12-3 or TRBV12-4 combines with J gene TRBJ1-6, with D possibly matching TRBD1 (5 bases). V lost 3 bases and J 4 bases, leaving 13 bases between the germline ends. This CDR3 is built from 16 residues. CDR3 amino acids: CASSLRGDPYNSPLHF. CDR3 nucleotide sequence: TGTGCCAGCAGTTTGCGAGGGGATCCTTATAATTCACCCCTCCACTTT.

The gene calls are TRBV2 and TRBJ1-6, with 7 bases matching TRBD1. From germline, CDR1 is SNHLY and CDR2 FYNNEI. This CDR3 contains 14 residues. J was trimmed by 7 bases and V by 7 bases; bases with no gene match: 7. The chain's CDR3 is CASTDQGVNSPLHF. Here the CDR3 DNA reads TGTGCCAGCACCGACCAGGGGGTGAATTCACCCCTCCACTTT. Looking up the rest from reference TRBV2 and TRBJ1-6 gives the full variable domain: EPEVTQTPSHQVTQMGQEVILRCVPISNHLYFYWYRQILGQKVEFLVSFYNNEISEKSEIFDDQFSVERPDGSNFTLKIRSTKLEDSAMYFCASTDQGVNSPLHFGNGTRLTVT.

This clonotype was seen just once. The J gene is TRBJ2-7, the V gene TRBV20-1, with 9 bases identical to TRBD1. Trimming took 3 bases from V and 2 from J; bases not matched to a gene: 2. The V gene's germline CDR1 is DFQATT and CDR2 SNEGSKA (reference sequence). The CDR3 extends over 13 amino acids. The CDR3 region is CSASGQGPYEQYV. DNA for the CDR3: TGCAGTGCTAGCGGACAGGGGCCCTACGAGCAGTACGTC.

This clonotype was detected many times. The chain carries TRBV10-3 and TRBJ2-1; no firm D call. The germline gives CDR1 ENHRY, CDR2 SYGVKD. CDR3 length: 12 amino acids. Trimming pared 0 bases from V and 7 bases from J, leaving 4 bases between. In nucleotides, the CDR3 is TGTGCCATCAGTGAGTCGGGGAATGAGCAGTTCTTC. This encodes CAISESGNEQFF.

This clonotype has a handful of counts. The chain links TRBV4-1 to TRBJ2-4; 8 bases line up with TRBD2. Germline V CDR1 and CDR2: MGHRA, YSYEKL. With 4 bases clipped from V and 5 bases from J, the junction kept 7 bases outside the gene matches. The CDR3 covers 15 residues. The CDR3 DNA sequence: TGCGCCAGCAGCCTCGGACGGGGGGGGGAAAACATTCAGTACTTC. Translated: CASSLGRGGENIQYF.

The chain uses TRBV5-6 and TRBJ1-6, with D maybe TRBD1 (5 bases). The germline gives CDR1 SGHDT, CDR2 YYEEEE. The CDR3 length is 17 residues. Trimming pared 0 bases from V and 2 bases from J, leaving 12 bases between. CDR3 bases: TGTGCCAGCAGCTTGGTTGGGGCCGGCACCTATAATTCACCCCTCCACTTT. Its protein product is CASSLVGAGTYNSPLHF.

This clonotype was seen a few times. The chain combines TRBV5-1 with TRBJ1-4, with TRBD1 as a possible D gene (5 bases). V was clipped by 3 bases and J by 8 bases, with 20 bases between them. Germline CDR1 and CDR2: SGHRS and YFSETQ. This CDR3 is 16 amino acids long. The CDR3 bases are TGCGCCAGCAGCTACGACAGAGGCGTCGGGGTAGAAAAACTGTTTTTT. Its protein is CASSYDRGVGVEKLFF.

Many counts were recorded for this clonotype. J is TRBJ2-3 and V is TRBV4-1; no definite D call. V lost 1 base and J lost 5, with 16 bases in between. This CDR3 is built from 16 residues. Germline V gives CDR1 MGHRA, CDR2 YSYEKL. CDR3 in DNA: TGCGCCAGCAGCCAAGCGTGGATAGCTCGAGGAGATACGCAGTATTTT. Translating gives CASSQAWIARGDTQYF.

The chain carries TRBV10-2 and TRBJ2-4; D may be TRBD1 or TRBD2 (6 bases each). CDR3 size: 16 residues. Germline V gene data show CDR1 as WSHSY and CDR2 as SAAADI. Trimming removed 2 bases from V and 0 bases from J, with 11 bases in between. DNA for the CDR3: TGCGCCAGCAGTGAGCCCGGGGGCGAAGCCAAAAACATTCAGTACTTC. Protein: CASSEPGGEAKNIQYF.

This clonotype was observed a handful of times. The V call is TRBV24-1, the J call TRBJ2-1, with TRBD2 matching 9 bases. Per the germline V gene, CDR1 is KGHDR and CDR2 is SFDVKD. Trimming at V came to 4 bases and at J to 2 bases, leaving 11 bases not matched to a gene. The CDR3 sequence is 18 residues long. As DNA, the CDR3 is TGTGCCACCAGTGACCTTCGCGGGGGGGCTGGAACCTACAATGAGCAGTTCTTC. It specifies CATSDLRGGAGTYNEQFF.

This rearrangement joins TRBV6-4 to TRBJ1-6; no reliable D call. V lost 4 bases and J 3 bases, leaving 7 bases between the germline ends. CDR3 length equals 14 residues. CDR1 is MRHNA, CDR2 SNTAGT, per germline. CDR3 in amino acids: CASSAGHYNSPLHF. The CDR3 region has the DNA TGTGCCAGCAGTGCCGGGCACTATAATTCACCCCTCCACTTT.

This clonotype was seen more than once but under ten times. The chain has TRBV4-3 and TRBJ2-2, with TRBD2 matching over 7 bases. From germline, CDR1 is LGHNA and CDR2 YSLEER. The CDR3 runs 16 residues. Losses at the gene ends were 2 bases for V and 3 bases for J; bases not matched to a gene: 6. The CDR3 nucleotides are TGCGCCAGCAGCCAACGGGCGGGGAGGGACACCGGGGAGCTGTTTTTT. Its translation is CASSQRAGRDTGELFF.

The table lists this clonotype with a few counts. This rearrangement joins TRBV7-2 to TRBJ1-1; 7 nucleotides match TRBD1. The CDR3 extends over 14 amino acids. With V trimmed by 6 bases and J by 3 bases, 7 bases remained unmatched. CDR1 is SGHTA, CDR2 FQGNSA, per germline. CDR3 nucleotides: TGTGCCAGCAGTACCAGGGGGTATGACACTGAAGCTTTCTTT. Translating gives CASSTRGYDTEAFF.

This clonotype was picked up a small number of times. The chain recombines TRBV7-9 with TRBJ2-3; the D is unclear. V shed 6 bases and J shed 2 bases, with 15 bases lying between them. Germline loops: CDR1 SEHNR, CDR2 FQNEAQ (reference sequence). This CDR3 has 15 residues. The chain's CDR3 is CASRRSVRDTDTQYF. CDR3 bases: TGTGCCAGCAGGAGGAGCGTCAGAGACACAGATACGCAGTATTTT.

The CDR3 reads CASSAHTDTQYF. CDR3 sequence (DNA): TGTGCCAGCAGCGCTCACACAGATACGCAGTATTTT. The V gene is TRBV7-6, the J gene TRBJ2-3; no clear D. V was trimmed by 5 bases and J by 2 bases, leaving 5 bases between them. Germline CDR1 SGHVS, CDR2 FNYEAQ. This CDR3 has 12 amino acids.

V and J are TRBV5-1 and TRBJ2-3; 9 positions agree with TRBD1. V was pared by 4 bases and J by 9 bases, with 6 bases of the junction left unmatched. CDR3 length: 13 amino acids. CDR1 SGHRS and CDR2 YFSETQ come from the germline V gene. As DNA, the CDR3 is TGCGCCAGCAGCGGTACCGACAGGGGGACGCAGTATTTT. Translating it yields CASSGTDRGTQYF.